The rows below give T cell receptor beta chains drawn from one sample of a study of cytotoxic CD8 clonotypes in ibrutinib-treated CLL. This table comes from immunoSEQ multiplex PCR, and its TCRdb copy is limited to in-frame clones, with some not included. The repertoire holds tens of thousands of clones, with 60% to 75% as singletons. This specimen consisted of PBMCs, obtained at disease progression, from a patient treated with ibrutinib. These receptors all come from a human donor with chronic lymphocytic leukemia. Each CDR3 is given with its conserved first and last residue. The D gene is left open where the match is weak. Expanded clones are given a class, and other clones once, few, many or no size at all.

TGTGCCAGCAGCTTAGACATGAACTACGAGCAGTACTTC CASSLDMNYEQYF TRBV5-8 . . TRBJ2-7
TGTGCCAGCAGACACGGGACTAGCGGTCCGACTGGGGAGCTGTTTTTT CASRHGTSGPTGELFF TRBV2 TRBD2 . TRBJ2-2
TGTGCCAGCAGCCAAACTCTCGGGGTGCAGGGTGAGCAGTTCTTC CASSQTLGVQGEQFF TRBV16 . . TRBJ2-1
TGTGCCAGCATTTCCGGACAGCGCGGCCTCAGTCAGCCCCAGCATTTT CASISGQRGLSQPQHF TRBV28 . few TRBJ1-5
TGTGCCAGCAGTGAGGAAGGGACAGCTGGAAACACCATATATTTT CASSEEGTAGNTIYF TRBV2 TRBD1 . TRBJ1-3
TGTGCCAGCTCACCCGGACAGGGGGATATAGGGTATGGCTACACCTTC CASSPGQGDIGYGYTF TRBV18 TRBD1 once TRBJ1-2
TGTGCCAGTAGTGTTGGGACATCGCAAGAGACCCAGTACTTC CASSVGTSQETQYF TRBV19 . . TRBJ2-5
TGCGCCAGCAGCTTGCTTGGCGTGGCCACTGAAGCTTTCTTT CASSLLGVATEAFF TRBV5-1 . . TRBJ1-1
TGCAGCGTCGCCTCAGGGGGCAATGAGCAGTTCTTC CSVASGGNEQFF TRBV29-1 TRBD1 . TRBJ2-1
TGTGCCAGTAGTATAGCCTGGGGGACATCCGGCTATGGCTACACCTTC CASSIAWGTSGYGYTF TRBV19 . few TRBJ1-2
TGTGCCAGCAGCCCCTTCGTTACAGGGTATGAAGCTTTCTTT CASSPFVTGYEAFF TRBV7-9 . . TRBJ1-1
TGCGCCAGCAGCTATCGCAGGGGTCCAGATACGCAGTATTTT CASSYRRGPDTQYF TRBV5-1 . . TRBJ2-3
TGCGCCAGCCAAATTCCGAGGGGCAACACCGGGGAGCTGTTTTTT CASQIPRGNTGELFF TRBV5-1 . . TRBJ2-2
TGTGCCAGCAGCCACTTGAACAGGGAGAGCTACACCTTC CASSHLNRESYTF TRBV4-2 . . TRBJ1-2
TGTGCCAGCCTAAAAACAACACAGGGCTCGAAAGAGACCCAGTACTTC CASLKTTQGSKETQYF TRBV2 . . TRBJ2-5
TGCGCCAGCAGCCAAGGGGCGGGGGCAACCACATATACGCAGTATTTT CASSQGAGATTYTQYF TRBV4-1 . . TRBJ2-3
TGTGCCAGCCCTCCATCGGGACAGAGGCTTTACGAGCAGTACTTC CASPPSGQRLYEQYF TRBV28 TRBD1 once TRBJ2-7
TGTGCCATCAGTGGGTCTTCAGGAGATACGCAGTATTTT CAISGSSGDTQYF TRBV10-3 . . TRBJ2-3
TGTGCCTGGAGTACGGGACCTAACTATGGCTACACCTTC CAWSTGPNYGYTF TRBV30 . . TRBJ1-2
TGTGCCAGCAGCTTGCTTCCGGAGACAGGGCAAGGGCAGCCCCAGCATTTT CASSLLPETGQGQPQHF TRBV7-8 TRBD1 few TRBJ1-5
TGTGCCAGCAGCCCCAACCCCGGGACAGGGCAAGAGACCCAGTACTTC CASSPNPGTGQETQYF TRBV5-4 TRBD1 . TRBJ2-5
TGTGCCAGCAGTTTCCCTCAGGACAGGGAGCGAGAAAAACTGTTTTTT CASSFPQDREREKLFF TRBV28 TRBD1 few TRBJ1-4